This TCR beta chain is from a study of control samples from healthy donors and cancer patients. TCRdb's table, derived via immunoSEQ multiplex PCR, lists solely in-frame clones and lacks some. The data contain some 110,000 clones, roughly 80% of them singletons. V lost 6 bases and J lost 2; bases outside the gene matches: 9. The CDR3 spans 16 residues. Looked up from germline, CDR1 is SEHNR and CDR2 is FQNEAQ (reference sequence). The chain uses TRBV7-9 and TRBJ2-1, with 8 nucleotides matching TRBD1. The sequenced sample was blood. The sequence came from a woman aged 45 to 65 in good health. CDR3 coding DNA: TGTGCCAGCAGGCAGGGGGCCCAGGGGCCCTACAATGAGCAGTTCTTC. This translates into CASRQGAQGPYNEQFF. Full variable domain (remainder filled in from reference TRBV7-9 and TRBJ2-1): DTGVSQNPRHKITKRGQNVTFRCDPISEHNRLYWYRQTLGQGPEFLTYFQNEAQLEKSRLLSDRFSAERPKGSFSTLEIQRTEQGDSAMYLCASRQGAQGPYNEQFFGPGTRLTVL.